The rows below give T cell receptor beta chains drawn from one sample of a study of blood T cell repertoires in COVID-19. Libraries were prepared by immunoSEQ multiplex PCR; TCRdb keeps only in-frame clonotypes and omits some of them. The sample has under 250,000 clones, nearly 85% seen once. The specimen sequenced was peripheral blood. These receptors came from a human donor in a cohort sampled during active COVID-19. CDR3s include the opening cysteine and the closing phenylalanine or tryptophan. A D gene is named only where the DNA matches it firmly. Only part of the rows carry a size: once, few, many, or a class if the clone is expanded.

TRBJ2-7,NA,NA,TRBV3-1/TRBV3-2,CASSQSPLRQYF,TGTGCCAGCAGCCAAAGCCCTCTGCGGCAGTACTTC
TRBJ1-2,NA,NA,TRBV6-5,CASSSDWSYGYTF,TGTGCCAGCAGTTCCGACTGGTCCTATGGCTACACCTTC
TRBJ2-2,TRBD1,NA,TRBV5-5,CASTGTANTGELFF,TGTGCCAGCACCGGGACAGCTAACACCGGGGAGCTGTTTTTT
TRBJ1-6,TRBD1,few,TRBV2,CASSEDQGAGSPLHF,TGTGCCAGCAGTGAAGATCAGGGGGCAGGTTCACCCCTCCACTTT
TRBJ1-2,NA,NA,TRBV29-1,CSVINREIYGYTF,TGCAGCGTTATAAACAGGGAAATCTATGGCTACACCTTC
TRBJ2-5,NA,NA,TRBV2,CASSVEAHGETQYF,TGTGCCAGCAGTGTGGAGGCACATGGGGAGACCCAGTACTTC
TRBJ2-3,TRBD2,NA,TRBV7-2,CASSRTSGTDTQYF,TGTGCCAGCAGCCGGACTAGCGGCACAGATACGCAGTATTTT
TRBJ2-5,NA,NA,TRBV12-3/TRBV12-4,CASSLDLQETQYF,TGTGCCAGCAGCCTGGACTTACAAGAGACCCAGTACTTC
TRBJ2-1,NA,NA,TRBV4-1,CASSPRTIHEQFF,TGCGCCAGCAGCCCCCGGACTATCCATGAGCAGTTCTTC
TRBJ1-1,NA,NA,TRBV9,CASTLGGVLNTEAFF,TGTGCCAGCACCCTAGGAGGGGTTTTGAACACTGAAGCTTTCTTT
TRBJ2-7,TRBD2,NA,TRBV6-4,CAPGRASGSGYEQYF,TGTGCCCCCGGGAGGGCTAGCGGGAGTGGGTACGAGCAGTACTTC
TRBJ2-5,TRBD2,NA,TRBV7-2,CASSAPGLAGETQYF,TGTGCCAGCAGCGCCCCGGGACTAGCAGGCGAGACCCAGTACTTC
TRBJ1-1,NA,NA,TRBV19,CASSVWSSENTEAFF,TGTGCCAGTAGTGTATGGTCATCAGAGAACACTGAAGCTTTCTTT
TRBJ1-4,TRBD1,NA,TRBV7-9,CASSPGQGRSTNEKLFF,TGTGCCAGCAGCCCCGGACAGGGTCGATCAACTAATGAAAAACTGTTTTTT
TRBJ1-2,NA,NA,TRBV6-5,CASSYDRSNYGYTF,TGTGCCAGCAGTTACGACAGATCTAACTATGGCTACACCTTC
TRBJ2-5,TRBD1,few,TRBV7-3,CASSPNSQGQGTQYF,TGTGCCAGCAGCCCAAACTCCCAGGGACAGGGGACCCAGTACTTC
TRBJ1-4,TRBD1,NA,TRBV18,CASSPPVRGHEKLFF,TGTGCCAGCTCACCACCAGTCAGGGGGCATGAAAAACTGTTTTTT
TRBJ2-5,TRBD2,NA,TRBV7-2,CASSYTGGEETQYF,TGTGCCAGCAGCTATACGGGAGGGGAAGAGACCCAGTACTTC
TRBJ1-5,NA,NA,TRBV27,CASSLEGPRRNSNQPQHF,TGTGCCAGCAGTTTGGAGGGGCCGAGGCGGAATAGCAATCAGCCCCAGCATTTT
TRBJ2-1,NA,NA,TRBV18,CASSATSPGSSYNEQFF,TGTGCCAGCTCAGCTACCTCACCAGGGTCTTCCTACAATGAGCAGTTCTTC
TRBJ2-1,TRBD2,few,TRBV6-5,CATHKVAGGHEQFF,TGTGCCACCCACAAGGTAGCGGGGGGGCATGAGCAGTTCTTC
TRBJ2-2,TRBD1,NA,TRBV6-6,CASSPGQGAGTGELFF,TGTGCCAGCAGTCCCGGACAGGGGGCGGGAACCGGGGAGCTGTTTTTT
TRBJ2-3,NA,once,TRBV7-2,CASSLGGKETDTQYF,TGTGCCAGCAGCTTAGGAGGAAAAGAGACAGATACGCAGTATTTT
TRBJ2-3,NA,NA,TRBV27,CASSPGLPTDTQYF,TGTGCCAGCAGCCCGGGACTCCCCACAGATACGCAGTATTTT
TRBJ1-2,NA,NA,TRBV6-5,CASSYFDSRGYTF,TGTGCCAGCAGTTACTTCGACAGTCGTGGCTACACCTTC
TRBJ1-5,NA,NA,TRBV19,CASSIDTYNQPQHF,TGTGCCAGTAGTATAGATACCTACAATCAGCCCCAGCATTTT